This TCR beta chain is drawn from a study of beta chain features in type 1 diabetes. Looked up from germline, CDR1 is SGDLS and CDR2 is YYNGEE. The ends were cut back, 0 bases at V and 8 bases at J, with 11 bases in the middle. This CDR3 contains 13 residues. Markers CD45RO/CCR7/CD25/CD127/CD95/CD27 served to sort CD4+ naive, central memory, regulatory and stem cell-like memory cells. Since all of the isolated RNA was reverse transcribed, expressed TCRB transcripts were what got sequenced. Assay used: immunoSEQ multiplex PCR; TCRdb lists only in-frame clones, some missing. The table lists some 250,000 clones, 14% of them singletons. This clone was found a few times. What it binds is unknown. Broader study findings: Healthy donors had naive, central memory and Treg TCRB repertoires that appeared less similar than those seen among patients. The study found fewer insertions and more deletions at VDJ junctions in type 1 diabetes patients. In all four CD4+ subsets, TCRB CDR3 length was significantly, moderately reduced in type 1 diabetes.

The material sequenced was naive CD4+ T cells from blood. This TCR was recovered from a man aged 25 to 45 with type 1 diabetes. V and J are TRBV9 and TRBJ1-1, with D maybe TRBD1 (5 bases). Here the CDR3 reads CASSVAGQGEAFF. The DNA for the CDR3 is TGTGCCAGCAGCGTAGCCGGGCAGGGAGAAGCTTTCTTT.